This T cell receptor beta chain originates from a study of cytomegalovirus exposure and HLA in healthy donors. Germline V gene sequence: CDR1 SNHLY, CDR2 FYNNEI. The CDR3 length is 16 residues. Germline trimming cut 4 bases from V and 4 bases from J; bases unmatched to any gene: 10. Primers included in the PCR were 60 Vbeta and 13 Jbeta primers. Clones were read by immunoSEQ multiplex PCR, and TCRdb kept only the in-frame ones, dropping some. Counted here are roughly 250,000 clones, approximately 84% occurring once; the ten biggest clones make up approximately 2%. This TCR derives from a woman in her thirties or forties in good health and CMV-seropositive. Sequenced material: PBMCs. V gene TRBV2 combines with J gene TRBJ2-1; 7 nucleotides align to TRBD1. The CDR3 DNA reads as TGTGCCAGCAGTGTACTCGACAGGGCCCTATACAATGAGCAGTTCTTC. This codes for CASSVLDRALYNEQFF.